This T cell receptor (beta chain) was sequenced during a study of naive and memory T cell subsets. This clonotype was picked up many times. Its matching antigen is unknown. Overall study findings and caveats: There was no ground truth to check naive and memory subset results. In CD4 and CD8 cells, diversity dropped from naive through EMRA. Naive repertoires, especially CD8, held a few larger clonotypes, possibly memory cells re-expressing CD45RA.

The beta constant-region primer was an equimolar mix of two oligonucleotides covering TRBC1 and TRBC2. Nested alpha and beta constant-region primers with the SP2 primer drove four PCR rounds on ligated cDNA. MiXCR, applied by TCRdb to the UMI-ligation and nested PCR reads, yields one record per CDR3 protein. The sample holds 150,000 or so distinct CDR3 sequences, approximately 22% seen once. This CDR3 region has 13 residues. Trimming removed 4 bases at V and 6 bases at J, with 16 bases between. Germline CDR1 and CDR2: DFQATT and SNEGSKA (reference sequence). Sequencing was done on a sample of naive CD4+ T cells from blood. This sequence originates from a human donor in good health. The V gene is TRBV20-1, the J gene TRBJ2-7; D tentatively reads TRBD1 or TRBD2 (5 bases each). CDR3 DNA sequence: TGCAGTGCTACCACTTGGGGGAAAGGCGAGCAGTACTTC. Translating gives CSATTWGKGEQYF.